This is a list of T cell receptor beta chains from one sample in a study of T cell responses to AZD1222 COVID-19 vaccine. Sequencing was performed with immunoSEQ multiplex PCR; in TCRdb, only in-frame clones are kept and a portion is missing. The sample has 100,000 to 130,000 clones, 70% to 90% seen once. This specimen consisted of peripheral blood, obtained 28 days after the second AZD1222 dose. Receptors were obtained from an adult who received the AZD1222 COVID-19 vaccine. CDR3s include the opening cysteine and the closing phenylalanine or tryptophan. D genes are given only for firm matches. Size tells how often a clone was seen (once, few, many) or the class of an expanded clone, and some rows leave it out.

TRBD2 | TRBJ2-5 | TRBV5-4 | NA | TGTGCCAGCAGCTTGCCCAGACTAGCGGGGCGGGAGACCCAGTACTTC | CASSLPRLAGRETQYF
TRBD1 | TRBJ2-7 | TRBV6-5 | NA | TGTGCCAGCAGTCACAGGGGAGCCTACGAGCAGTACTTC | CASSHRGAYEQYF
NA | TRBJ1-1 | TRBV5-1 | NA | TGCGCCAGCAGCTTGTTGCAAGGGAACACTGAAGCTTTCTTT | CASSLLQGNTEAFF
TRBD2 | TRBJ2-2 | TRBV11-2 | NA | TGTGCCAGCTCCGGGGGGGGTCGCACCGGGGAGCTGTTTTTT | CASSGGGRTGELFF
NA | TRBJ1-6 | TRBV2 | once | TGTGCCAGCAGCCCTATCAATTCACCCCTCCACTTT | CASSPINSPLHF
NA | TRBJ1-5 | TRBV19 | NA | TGTGCCAGTAGTAAAGGGGAGAGCAATCAGCCCCAGCATTTT | CASSKGESNQPQHF
NA | TRBJ2-3 | TRBV6-4 | NA | TGTGCCAGCAGTGACTCCGGGGTGGGAGATACGCAGTATTTT | CASSDSGVGDTQYF
TRBD1 | TRBJ2-1 | TRBV6-6 | NA | TGTGCCAGCAGCCAGGGACAGGAAAACTACAATGAGCAGTTCTTC | CASSQGQENYNEQFF
NA | TRBJ2-1 | TRBV19 | NA | TGTGCCAGTAGTCGATATACACCCAACACCTACAATGAGCAGTTCTTC | CASSRYTPNTYNEQFF
NA | TRBJ1-2 | TRBV19 | few | TGTGCCAGCACGGATCACTATGGCTACACCTTC | CASTDHYGYTF
NA | TRBJ2-7 | TRBV7-2 | NA | TGTGCCAGCAGCTTCGCTCCACAGAGCGAGCAGTACTTC | CASSFAPQSEQYF
NA | TRBJ1-1 | TRBV18 | few | TGTGCCAGCTCACCACCAGCGAACACTGAAGCTTTCTTT | CASSPPANTEAFF
NA | TRBJ1-6 | TRBV6-1 | NA | TGTGCCAGCAGTGACGACCCTCCCAAGTCACCCCTCCACTTT | CASSDDPPKSPLHF
NA | TRBJ2-3 | TRBV6-5 | NA | TGTGCCAGCTCCTCCACAGATACGCAGTATTTT | CASSSTDTQYF
NA | TRBJ2-7 | TRBV4-1 | NA | TGCGCCAGCAGCCAAGATAAAGGCCCCTACGAGCAGTACTTC | CASSQDKGPYEQYF
NA | TRBJ1-5 | TRBV6-5 | NA | TGTGCCAGCAGGCCCTGGAATAGCAATCAGCCCCAGCATTTT | CASRPWNSNQPQHF
NA | TRBJ1-1 | TRBV1 | NA | TGCACCAGCAGCCAAGGATTTCATCTGGGACAGGGGAACACTGAAGCTTTCTTT | CTSSQGFHLGQGNTEAFF
NA | TRBJ1-3 | TRBV7-9 | NA | TGTGCCAGCAGCTTAGGAGGGGGACTCTTCGGAAACACCATATATTTT | CASSLGGGLFGNTIYF
NA | TRBJ1-2 | TRBV7-2 | NA | TGTGCCAGCAGCCCCCGGGCAGACTATGGCTACACCTTC | CASSPRADYGYTF
TRBD2 | TRBJ2-3 | TRBV3-1/TRBV3-2 | NA | TGTGCCAGCAGCCAAGATAGCGGGGGGGCCCGGGCCCTAACAGATACGCAGTATTTT | CASSQDSGGARALTDTQYF
NA | TRBJ1-1 | TRBV6-5 | NA | TGTGCCAGCACCTCAGTGAACACTGAAGCTTTCTTT | CASTSVNTEAFF
TRBD1 | TRBJ1-5 | TRBV10-2 | NA | TGCGCCAGCAGTGATCGGACAGGGAAAATGGCTTGGAGCAATCAGCCCCAGCATTTT | CASSDRTGKMAWSNQPQHF
TRBD1 | TRBJ1-1 | TRBV5-5 | NA | TGTGCCAGCAGCCAGGGACAGGGAGGGACTGAAGCTTTCTTT | CASSQGQGGTEAFF
NA | TRBJ1-1 | TRBV4-2 | NA | TGTGCCAGCAGCCTGAACCCGGTGACGAACACTGAAGCTTTCTTT | CASSLNPVTNTEAFF
NA | TRBJ1-4 | TRBV29-1 | NA | TGCAGCGTCGGGACATCTTACGAAAAACTGTTTTTT | CSVGTSYEKLFF
TRBD1 | TRBJ1-5 | TRBV4-2 | NA | TGTGCCAGCAGCCAGGACGGACAGGGGAATCAGCCCCAGCATTTT | CASSQDGQGNQPQHF
TRBD1 | TRBJ2-2 | TRBV14 | NA | TGTGCCAGCAGCCTAACAGCAGAAACCGGGACAGGAGTCACCGGGGAGCTGTTTTTT | CASSLTAETGTGVTGELFF
NA | TRBJ2-5 | TRBV28 | NA | TGTGCCAGCAGTTTAGGACAGCAAGAGACCCAGTACTTC | CASSLGQQETQYF
NA | TRBJ1-6 | TRBV7-3 | few | TGTGCCAGCAGCTTAAATGGTCCCGGAAATAATTCACCCCTCCACTTT | CASSLNGPGNNSPLHF
NA | TRBJ2-2 | TRBV11-1 | NA | TGTGCCAGCAGCCGAAGGACAGTCTTCACCGGGGAGCTGTTTTTT | CASSRRTVFTGELFF
TRBD2 | TRBJ2-7 | TRBV4-2 | few | TGTGCCAGCAGCCAAGAGACGGGACTAGCGGGCACATACGAGCAGTACTTC | CASSQETGLAGTYEQYF
TRBD1 | TRBJ1-2 | TRBV12-5 | NA | TGTGCTAGTGGTTCAGGACAGGGCTCCACCTATGGCTACACCTTC | CASGSGQGSTYGYTF
TRBD1 | TRBJ2-4 | TRBV28 | NA | TGTGCCAGCAGTGGTTCCGGGACAGGGTTCAAAAACATTCAGTACTTC | CASSGSGTGFKNIQYF
NA | TRBJ1-5 | TRBV6-5 | few | TGTGCCAGCAGGATGGACAATCAGCCCCAGCATTTT | CASRMDNQPQHF
TRBD1 | TRBJ2-7 | TRBV6-5 | once | TGTGCCAGCAGCCACGGACAGGGGGCGGACGAGCAGTACTTC | CASSHGQGADEQYF
NA | TRBJ1-3 | TRBV28 | NA | TGTGCCAGTGGGGGAACGGGAAACACCATATATTTT | CASGGTGNTIYF
NA | TRBJ2-1 | TRBV14 | NA | TGTGCCAGCAGCCTCCGAGGGGAGACCCGGAAGGGTGAGCAGTTCTTC | CASSLRGETRKGEQFF
NA | TRBJ2-1 | TRBV28 | NA | TGTGCCAGCAGTTTGAGTGGACTTGGCACCCGGCAGTTCTTC | CASSLSGLGTRQFF
NA | TRBJ1-5 | TRBV7-2 | NA | TGTGCCAGCAGTCCCCGGAGAGGAAGGGTCCAGCCCCAGCATTTT | CASSPRRGRVQPQHF
TRBD1 | TRBJ2-3 | TRBV28 | NA | TGTGCCAGCAGTCCGAGCCTCTCCCGGACAGGGGGCCCAGATACGCAGTATTTT | CASSPSLSRTGGPDTQYF
NA | TRBJ1-5 | TRBV7-9 | NA | TGTGCCAGCAGCTTAGAGGGCACATCAGTAGGTCAGCCCCAGCATTTT | CASSLEGTSVGQPQHF